A single sample gave rise to the 25 T cell receptor beta chains below, sequenced in a study of monozygotic twins with inflammatory bowel disease. TCRdb re-called the 5' RACE reads and shows each CDR3 protein once, DNA omitted. The sample is made up of roughly 200,000 distinct CDR3 sequences, and the top ten hold 7.5% to 9.5% of it. Sequences were obtained from blood. All receptors derive from a human donor with ulcerative colitis or Crohn's disease, or a healthy co-twin of an affected twin (not recorded which).

CDR3 residues: CSARDLRVAPNEQFF. The rearrangement joins TRBV20-1 to TRBJ2-1; TCRdb gives TRBD1 as the D gene, but with no DNA this cannot be confirmed. The CDR3 has 15 amino acids. CDR1 is DFQATT and CDR2 is SNEGSKA in the germline V gene (reference sequence).

The genes are TRBV3-1 and TRBJ2-7; TCRdb names TRBD2, which stays unverified in the absence of DNA. The CDR3 is 15 residues long. CDR1 LGHDT and CDR2 YNNKEL come from the germline V gene (reference sequence). CDR3 sequence reads: CASSQGGSGRDEQYF.

The chain couples TRBV5-1 to TRBJ2-1; checking the TCRdb D call of TRBD2 is not possible without DNA. This CDR3 is 16 amino acids long. CDR1 is SGHRS, CDR2 YFSETQ, per germline. This CDR3 reads CASSLIAGASYNEQFF.

The chain uses TRBV27 and TRBJ1-1; TCRdb's D call, TRBD1, is unchecked because there is no DNA. CDR1 is MNHEY, CDR2 SMNVEV, per germline (reference sequence). The CDR3 is 15 residues long. The CDR3: CASSSTGGLNTEAFF.

Here the CDR3 reads CASSFPSDRPMNTEAFF. This chain connects TRBV5-4 to TRBJ1-1; TCRdb outputs TRBD1, but without DNA this stays unchecked. Looked up from germline, CDR1 is SGHNT and CDR2 is YYREEE (reference sequence). The CDR3 totals 17 residues.

This rearrangement joins TRBV7-9 to TRBJ2-1; no DNA is available, so the TRBD2 call from TCRdb remains unchecked. The CDR3 is 14 amino acids. Looked up from germline, CDR1 is SEHNR and CDR2 is FQNEAQ (reference sequence). This CDR3 is CASSLRGEEDEQFF.

This chain joins TRBV5-4 and TRBJ2-4; lacking DNA, the TRBD2 call made by TCRdb goes unchecked. The CDR3 is made up of 15 amino acids. Germline V CDR1 and CDR2: SGHNT, YYREEE (reference sequence). CDR3 residues: CASSSVAGGQNIQYF.

The chain employs TRBV28 and TRBJ2-1. This CDR3 has 12 amino acids. Germline values: CDR1 MDHEN, CDR2 SYDVKM. CDR3 loop: CASSLLAERKFF.

The chain recombines TRBV25-1 with TRBJ1-1; lacking DNA, the TRBD1 call made by TCRdb goes unchecked. This CDR3 region has 12 residues. Germline V CDR1 and CDR2: MGHDK, SYGVNS. CDR3 residues: CASSAGGNAAFF. Complete variable domain (other parts from reference TRBV25-1 and TRBJ1-1): EADIYQTPRYLVIGTGKKITLECSQTMGHDKMYWYQQDPGMELHLIHYSYGVNSTEKGDLSSESTVSRIRTEHFPLTLESARPSHTSQYLCASSAGGNAAFFGQGTRLTVV.

This chain uses TRBV10-3 with TRBJ2-1; checking the TCRdb D call of TRBD2 is not possible without DNA. Germline V gene lookup returns CDR1 ENHRY and CDR2 SYGVKD. This CDR3 is built from 13 residues. This CDR3 is CATSGNSYNEQFF.

This chain connects TRBV5-6 to TRBJ2-5; the TCRdb call, TRBD2, lacks DNA for checking. CDR1 SGHDT and CDR2 YYEEEE come from the germline V gene. CDR3 length: 17 residues. The chain's CDR3 is CASSLEILAGGGGGQYF.

V gene TRBV5-1 combines with J gene TRBJ2-7; with no DNA, the TCRdb D assignment of TRBD2 cannot be verified. The CDR3 has 14 residues. Germline loops: CDR1 SGHRS, CDR2 YFSETQ. This chain's CDR3 is CASRPTAGGYEQYF.

V gene TRBV3-1 combines with J gene TRBJ2-2; TCRdb selects TRBD1, and the lack of DNA leaves this call unchecked. Germline loops: CDR1 LGHDT, CDR2 YNNKEL (reference sequence). The CDR3 has 15 residues. The chain's CDR3 is CASSLPGHKPGELFF. Based on the CDR3 plus reference TRBV3-1 and TRBJ2-2, the full variable domain is DTAVSQTPKYLVTQMGNDKSIKCEQNLGHDTMYWYKQDSKKFLKIMFSYNNKELIINETVPNRFSPKSPDKAHLNLHINSLELGDSAVYFCASSLPGHKPGELFFGEGSRLTVL.

The chain recombines TRBV18 with TRBJ1-5. CDR3 length: 15 residues. Per the germline V gene, CDR1 is KGHSH and CDR2 is LQKENI. The CDR3 sequence is CASSIGLSVNQPQHF.

J is TRBJ1-4 and V is TRBV28; TCRdb outputs TRBD1, but without DNA this stays unchecked. The CDR3 loop spans 14 amino acids. Germline-derived CDR1 and CDR2 are MDHEN and SYDVKM. The CDR3 loop is CASSSGQGTEKLFF.

The chain's CDR3 is CASSIARGETQYF. The chain employs TRBV19 and TRBJ2-5; TCRdb designates TRBD1, a call that cannot be tested without DNA. Germline-derived CDR1 and CDR2 are LNHDA and SQIVND (reference sequence). The CDR3 runs 13 residues.

This chain links TRBV11-2 with TRBJ1-5; absent DNA, TCRdb's TRBD1 call cannot be checked. This CDR3 spans 18 amino acids. Germline lookup yields CDR1 SGHAT and CDR2 FQNNGV. This CDR3 is CASSTDTPNLGRNQPQHF.

This chain connects TRBV29-1 to TRBJ2-7; the TCRdb call, TRBD1, lacks DNA for checking. Germline assignment: CDR1 SQVTM and CDR2 ANQGSEA. This CDR3 region has 13 residues. The CDR3 reads CSVGGRASYEQYF.

The V gene is TRBV20-1, the J gene TRBJ1-6. This CDR3 region has 13 residues. CDR1 and CDR2 from the germline V gene are DFQATT and SNEGSKA (reference sequence). CDR3 amino acids: CSAFRGLNSPLHF.

The rearrangement joins TRBV5-1 to TRBJ1-5; there is no DNA to check the TCRdb D call of TRBD1. The V gene's germline CDR1 is SGHRS and CDR2 YFSETQ. The CDR3 has 14 amino acids. The CDR3 reads CASSKSGSSEPQHF.

This chain links TRBV27 with TRBJ2-1; TCRdb selects TRBD2, and the lack of DNA leaves this call unchecked. The CDR3 consists of 14 residues. Per the germline V gene, CDR1 is MNHEY and CDR2 is SMNVEV (reference sequence). This CDR3 reads CARKAGTKNNEQFF.

This chain links TRBV20-1 with TRBJ2-5; TCRdb designates TRBD1, a call that cannot be tested without DNA. The CDR3 is made up of 14 amino acids. CDR1 and CDR2 from the germline V gene are DFQATT and SNEGSKA (reference sequence). The CDR3 sequence: CSAIPLGGQETQYF.

CDR3 sequence reads: CASHAVGGQSPLHF. V is TRBV2 and J is TRBJ1-6; checking the TCRdb D call of TRBD1 is not possible without DNA. Germline assignment: CDR1 SNHLY and CDR2 FYNNEI. This CDR3 contains 14 residues. Supplemented by reference TRBV2 and TRBJ1-6, the full variable domain reads EPEVTQTPSHQVTQMGQEVILRCVPISNHLYFYWYRQILGQKVEFLVSFYNNEISEKSEIFDDQFSVERPDGSNFTLKIRSTKLEDSAMYFCASHAVGGQSPLHFGNGTRLTVT.

The J gene is TRBJ2-1, the V gene TRBV28; no DNA is available, so the TRBD2 call from TCRdb remains unchecked. The germline V gene has CDR1 MDHEN and CDR2 SYDVKM. The CDR3 runs 16 residues. The CDR3 loop is CASSFILAGGYNEQFF.

This chain uses TRBV4-1 with TRBJ2-1; TCRdb outputs TRBD1, but without DNA this stays unchecked. The CDR3 runs to 16 residues. CDR1 is MGHRA, CDR2 YSYEKL, per germline. CDR3 loop: CASSQEGRGAYNEQFF.